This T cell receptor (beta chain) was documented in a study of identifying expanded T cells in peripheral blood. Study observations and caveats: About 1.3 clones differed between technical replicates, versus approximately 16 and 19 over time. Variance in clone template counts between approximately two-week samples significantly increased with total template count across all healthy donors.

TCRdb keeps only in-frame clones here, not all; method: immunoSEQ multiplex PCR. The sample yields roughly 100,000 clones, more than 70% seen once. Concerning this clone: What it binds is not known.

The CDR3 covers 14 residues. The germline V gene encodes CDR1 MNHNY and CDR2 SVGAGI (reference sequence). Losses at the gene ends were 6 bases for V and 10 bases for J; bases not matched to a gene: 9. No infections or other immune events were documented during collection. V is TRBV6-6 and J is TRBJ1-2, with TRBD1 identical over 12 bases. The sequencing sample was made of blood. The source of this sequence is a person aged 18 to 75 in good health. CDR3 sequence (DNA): TGTGCCAGCAGACTGGGACAGGGGGCTCCTAACTACACCTTC. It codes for CASRLGQGAPNYTF.